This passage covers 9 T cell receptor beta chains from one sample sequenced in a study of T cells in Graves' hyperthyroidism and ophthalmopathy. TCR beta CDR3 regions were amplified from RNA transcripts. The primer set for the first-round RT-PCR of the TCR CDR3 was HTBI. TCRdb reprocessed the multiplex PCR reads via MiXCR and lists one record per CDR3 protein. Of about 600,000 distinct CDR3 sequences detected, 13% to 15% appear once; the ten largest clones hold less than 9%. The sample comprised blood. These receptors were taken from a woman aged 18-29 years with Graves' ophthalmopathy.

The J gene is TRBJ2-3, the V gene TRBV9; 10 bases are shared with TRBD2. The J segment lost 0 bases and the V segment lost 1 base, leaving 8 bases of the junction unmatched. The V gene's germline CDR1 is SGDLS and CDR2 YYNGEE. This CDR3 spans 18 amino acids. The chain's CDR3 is CASSVIAGGPFSTDTQYF. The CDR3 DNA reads TGTGCCAGCAGCGTAATAGCGGGAGGCCCTTTTAGCACAGATACGCAGTATTTT.

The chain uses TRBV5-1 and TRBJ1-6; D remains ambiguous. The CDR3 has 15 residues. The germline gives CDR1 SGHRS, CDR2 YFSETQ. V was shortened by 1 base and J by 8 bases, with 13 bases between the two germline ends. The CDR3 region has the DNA TGCGCCAGCAGCTTGCGAGCGGGGTTGGATTCACCCCTCCACTTT. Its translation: CASSLRAGLDSPLHF.

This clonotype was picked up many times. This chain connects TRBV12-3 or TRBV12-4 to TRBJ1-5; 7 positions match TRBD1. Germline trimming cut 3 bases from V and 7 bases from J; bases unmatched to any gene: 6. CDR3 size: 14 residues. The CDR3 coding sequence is TGTGCCAGCAGTTTTCCCGACAGGGTGCAGCCCCAGCATTTT. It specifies CASSFPDRVQPQHF.

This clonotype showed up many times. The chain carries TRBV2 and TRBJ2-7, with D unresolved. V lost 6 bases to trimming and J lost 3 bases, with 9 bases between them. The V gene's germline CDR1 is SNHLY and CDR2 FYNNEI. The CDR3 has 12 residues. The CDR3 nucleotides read TGTGCCAGCAGGGACGTGAGCTACGAGCAGTACTTC. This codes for CASRDVSYEQYF.

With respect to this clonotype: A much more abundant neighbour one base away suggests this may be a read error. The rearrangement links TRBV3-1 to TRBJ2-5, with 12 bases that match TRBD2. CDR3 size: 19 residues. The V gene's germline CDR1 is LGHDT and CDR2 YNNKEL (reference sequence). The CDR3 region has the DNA TGTGCCAGCAGCCAGGCCAGGTGGACTAGCGGGGTGTACCAAGAGACCCAGCACTTC. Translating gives CASSQARWTSGVYQETQHF.

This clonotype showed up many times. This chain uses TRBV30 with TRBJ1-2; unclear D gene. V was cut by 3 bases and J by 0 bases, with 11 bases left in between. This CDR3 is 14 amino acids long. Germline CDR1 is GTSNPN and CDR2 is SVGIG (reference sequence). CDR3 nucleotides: TGTGCCTGGAGCCTCCCCACAGCTAACTATGGCTACACCTTC. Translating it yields CAWSLPTANYGYTF.

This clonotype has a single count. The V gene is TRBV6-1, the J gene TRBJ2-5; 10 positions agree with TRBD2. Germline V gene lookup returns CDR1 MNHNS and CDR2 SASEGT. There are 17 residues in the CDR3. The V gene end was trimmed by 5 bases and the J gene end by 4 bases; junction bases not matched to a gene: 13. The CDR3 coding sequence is TGTGCCAGCAGTCGCCTGGAGGCTAGCGGGAGCGGAGAGACCCAGTACTTC. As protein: CASSRLEASGSGETQYF.

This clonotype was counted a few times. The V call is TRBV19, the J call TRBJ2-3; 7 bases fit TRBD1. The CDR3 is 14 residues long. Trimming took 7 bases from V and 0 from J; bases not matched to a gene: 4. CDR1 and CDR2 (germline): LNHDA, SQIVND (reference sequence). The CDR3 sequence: CASKGAESTDTQYF. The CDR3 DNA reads TGTGCCAGTAAGGGGGCAGAAAGCACAGATACGCAGTATTTT.

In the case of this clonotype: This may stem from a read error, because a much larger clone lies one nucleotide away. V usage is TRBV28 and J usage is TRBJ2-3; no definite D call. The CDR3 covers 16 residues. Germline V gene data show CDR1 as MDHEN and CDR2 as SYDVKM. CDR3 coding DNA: TGTGCCAACAGTTTATCTAGGCAGACTAGCACAGATACGCAGTATTTT. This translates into CANSLSRQTSTDTQYF.